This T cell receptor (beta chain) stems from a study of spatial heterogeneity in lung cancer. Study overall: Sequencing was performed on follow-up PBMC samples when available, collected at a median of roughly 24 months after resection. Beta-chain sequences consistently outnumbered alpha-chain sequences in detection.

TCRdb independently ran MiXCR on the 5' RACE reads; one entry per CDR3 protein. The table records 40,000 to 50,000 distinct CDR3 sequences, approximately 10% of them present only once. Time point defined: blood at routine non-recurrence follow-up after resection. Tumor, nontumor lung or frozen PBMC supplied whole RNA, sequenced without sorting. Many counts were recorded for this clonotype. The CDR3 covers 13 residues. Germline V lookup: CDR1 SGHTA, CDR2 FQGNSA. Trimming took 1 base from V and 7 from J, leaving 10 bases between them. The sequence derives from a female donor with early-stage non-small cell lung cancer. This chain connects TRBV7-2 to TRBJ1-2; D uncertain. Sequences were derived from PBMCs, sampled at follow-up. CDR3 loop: CASSLGGSAGYTF. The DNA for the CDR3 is TGTGCCAGCAGCTTAGGAGGGTCCGCTGGCTACACCTTC.